These T cell receptor beta chains were read from a single sample in a study of T cell responses to AZD1222 COVID-19 vaccine. The method was immunoSEQ multiplex PCR; TCRdb's version includes in-frame clones alone and lacks a portion of them. Here the sample spans 150,000 to 200,000 clones, about 95% being singletons. Sequenced material: peripheral blood, taken on day 0 of AZD1222 vaccination. All receptors come from an adult in good health. Both conserved end residues are part of each CDR3. The D gene is left open where the match is weak.

V gene	J gene	D gene	CDR3 DNA	CDR3 protein
TRBV14	TRBJ2-5	-	TGTGCCAGCAGCCAAGGCCGACCCCTCAGCGGAGAGACCCAGTACTTC	CASSQGRPLSGETQYF
TRBV28	TRBJ2-7	-	TGTGCCAGCGGCGAAAGGGGCCCCTACGAGCAGTACTTC	CASGERGPYEQYF
TRBV19	TRBJ1-2	-	TGTGCCAGTACTTCGAGTGGGGGATACTATGGCTACACCTTC	CASTSSGGYYGYTF
TRBV5-4	TRBJ1-1	-	TGTGCCAGCAGTTCCGAGATGAACACTGAAGCTTTCTTT	CASSSEMNTEAFF
TRBV7-9	TRBJ2-7	TRBD2	TGTGCCAGCAGCCTGAATCTAGCGGGAGCACAAGAGCAGTACTTC	CASSLNLAGAQEQYF
TRBV9	TRBJ2-5	TRBD2	TGTGCCAGCAGCGGTCAATTCGGACTAGCGGGATTGTTCGAAGAGACCCAGTACTTC	CASSGQFGLAGLFEETQYF
TRBV7-9	TRBJ2-1	-	TGTGCCAGCAGCTTAGTGGCTTATACTAATGAGCAGTTCTTC	CASSLVAYTNEQFF
TRBV2	TRBJ2-2	TRBD2	TGTGCCAGCAGCCCTACCCGCTTAACTAGCGGGAGGGCCAACACCGGGGAGCTGTTTTTT	CASSPTRLTSGRANTGELFF
TRBV11-2	TRBJ2-5	-	TGTGCCAGCAGCCGCCCAGGGAGCGAAGAGACCCAGTACTTC	CASSRPGSEETQYF
TRBV7-9	TRBJ1-2	TRBD1	TGTGCCAGCAGCATGCAGGGGGGTCGCTACACCTTC	CASSMQGGRYTF
TRBV4-1	TRBJ1-5	TRBD1	TGCGCCAGCAGCTCCGGGACAGTTAGCAATCAGCCCCAGCATTTT	CASSSGTVSNQPQHF
TRBV30	TRBJ1-2	-	TGTGCCTGGTACCGGGGCTGGGAAGGCTACACCTTC	CAWYRGWEGYTF
TRBV7-2	TRBJ2-7	-	TGTGCCAGCAGCCTCGAGAGGCGACACGGCGGCGAGCAGTACTTC	CASSLERRHGGEQYF
TRBV5-1	TRBJ2-1	-	TGCGCCAGCAGCTTTCAGGGAACGGGCTACAATGAGCAGTTCTTC	CASSFQGTGYNEQFF
TRBV28	TRBJ1-1	-	TGTGCCAGCAGTTTGGGGGGGATCGGATCGATCACTGAAGCTTTCTTT	CASSLGGIGSITEAFF
TRBV14	TRBJ2-7	TRBD2	TGTGCCAGCAGCGCCGGGACTAGCGGATACGAGCAGTACTTC	CASSAGTSGYEQYF
TRBV5-4	TRBJ2-3	-	TGTGCCAGCCTGGACTCTCCTTCCACAGATACGCAGTATTTT	CASLDSPSTDTQYF
TRBV27	TRBJ2-3	-	TGTGCCAGCAGGGCTTCCTATCAGGCAGATACGCAGTATTTT	CASRASYQADTQYF
TRBV6-4	TRBJ2-3	-	TGTGCCAGCAGTGACACCGGAGAGGCAGATACGCAGTATTTT	CASSDTGEADTQYF
TRBV7-9	TRBJ2-2	TRBD2	TGTGCCAGCAGCTCGGGACTAGCGGGAGTGGGCGGGGAGCTGTTTTTT	CASSSGLAGVGGELFF
TRBV19	TRBJ2-1	-	TGTGCCAGTAGTATAGATCGTCTAGCGCACAACAATGAGCAGTTCTTC	CASSIDRLAHNNEQFF
TRBV28	TRBJ1-5	TRBD1	TGTGCCAGCAGTATCGCAGGGGGCGGGTATCAGCCCCAGCATTTT	CASSIAGGGYQPQHF
TRBV29-1	TRBJ2-3	-	TGCAGCGTTGCGGCGCTTCGCACAGATACGCAGTATTTT	CSVAALRTDTQYF
TRBV9	TRBJ2-1	-	TGTGCCAGCAGCGTTCTCCTCAATGAGCAGTTCTTC	CASSVLLNEQFF
TRBV7-9	TRBJ1-1	-	TGTGCCAGCAGCTTTGGGAACACTGAAGCTTTCTTT	CASSFGNTEAFF
TRBV28	TRBJ1-6	-	TGTGCCAGCAGTTTAGTGGGGAGCTCCTATAATTCACCCCTCCACTTT	CASSLVGSSYNSPLHF
TRBV28	TRBJ2-3	-	TGTGCCAGCAGTTTAGGAAGCACAGATACGCAGTATTTT	CASSLGSTDTQYF
TRBV5-8	TRBJ1-2	-	TGTGCCAGCAGCCTCGGGGAGTATGGCTACACCTTC	CASSLGEYGYTF
TRBV28	TRBJ1-3	-	TGTGCCAGCAGTTTAAGAAGGCCCTCTGGAAACACCATATATTTT	CASSLRRPSGNTIYF
TRBV19	TRBJ2-7	-	TGTGCCAGTAGTATGATCCAAGGTCCCCTCTACGAGCAGTACTTC	CASSMIQGPLYEQYF